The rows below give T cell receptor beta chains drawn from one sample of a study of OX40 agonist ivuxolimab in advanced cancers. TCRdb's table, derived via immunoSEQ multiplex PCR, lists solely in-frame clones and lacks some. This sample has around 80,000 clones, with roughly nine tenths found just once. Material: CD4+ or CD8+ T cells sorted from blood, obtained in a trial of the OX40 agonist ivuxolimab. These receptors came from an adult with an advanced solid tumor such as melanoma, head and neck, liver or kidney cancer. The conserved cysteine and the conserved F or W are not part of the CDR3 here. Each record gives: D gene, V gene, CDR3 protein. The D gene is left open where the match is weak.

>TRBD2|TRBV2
ASRATSGAGELF
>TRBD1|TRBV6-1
ASSVDRAYEQY
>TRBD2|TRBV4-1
ASSLGTTDTDTQY
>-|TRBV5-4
ASSQANRGSPPLH
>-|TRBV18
ASSDVIVTEAF
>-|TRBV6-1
ASSEVDRSQPQH
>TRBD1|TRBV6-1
ASRVDRGHSQPQH
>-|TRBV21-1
ASSNFGIGDYNQPQH
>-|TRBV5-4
ASSLDGGGINTQY
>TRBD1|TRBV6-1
ASSDRTGRADTQY
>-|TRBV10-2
ASNIQDTGELF
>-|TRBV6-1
ASSVAHTDYEQY
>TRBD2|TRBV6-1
ASRREVEYNEQF
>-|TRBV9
ASSVGTAGEAGPQH
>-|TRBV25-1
ASSKGGREVYGYT
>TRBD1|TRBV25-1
ASRDRGSWTYEQY
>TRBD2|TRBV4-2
ASSQDLGRLAGTDEQF
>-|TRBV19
ASIFPNTGELF
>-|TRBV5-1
ASSLLPRDTSYEQY
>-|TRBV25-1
ASSDGPDGELF
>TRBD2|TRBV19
ASKQRERHEQY
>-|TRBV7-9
ASSLYSGRGSGELF
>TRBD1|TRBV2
ARAGQGNSPLH
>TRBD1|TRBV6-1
ASTEQGASNYGYT
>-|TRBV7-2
ASSLTANEQF
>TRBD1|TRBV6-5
ASRGTGGREQY
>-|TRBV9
ASSVTAANTGELF
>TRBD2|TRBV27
ASKAGGPLVNNEQF
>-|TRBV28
ASSLVEGLVNQPQH
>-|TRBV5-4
ASRGGMDLIEAF
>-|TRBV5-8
ASSPTGALSYNEQF
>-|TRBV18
ASSRQETQY
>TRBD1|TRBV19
ASSPTGTGTLYEQY
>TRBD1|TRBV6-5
ASNIDRVNTEAF
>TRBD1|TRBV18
ASSPGNRGRNQPQH